The T cell receptor (beta chain) described here comes from a study of OX40 agonist ivuxolimab in advanced cancers. Trimming removed 5 bases from V and 1 base from J, with 15 bases in between. CDR1 and CDR2 (germline): MDHEN, SYDVKM. The CDR3 covers 15 residues. Measured with immunoSEQ multiplex PCR; TCRdb has only the in-frame clones, and not every one. The sample consists of about 60,000 clones, 86% of them appearing once. The source of this sequence is an adult with an advanced solid tumor such as melanoma, head and neck, liver or kidney cancer. The chain links TRBV28 to TRBJ2-7, with D possibly being TRBD1 (6 bases). The starting material was CD4+ or CD8+ T cells sorted from blood, obtained in a trial of the OX40 agonist ivuxolimab. The CDR3, as DNA: TGTGCCAGCAGTACTACAGGGTCGGCGTCCTACGAGCAGTACTTC. This gives the protein CASSTTGSASYEQYF.